The clone carrying this T cell receptor beta chain was seen more than once but under ten times. These data belong to a study of blood T cell repertoires in COVID-19. Study information: Donors in the United States, Italy and Spain gave samples during acute or convalescent COVID-19. PBMCs, B-cell-depleted T cells, or T cells were the source of the cDNA or gDNA that made up the material.

Per the original data handling: Reference gene primer amplification gave nucleated cell count estimates. Clones were read by immunoSEQ multiplex PCR, and TCRdb kept only the in-frame ones, dropping some. That table is the source of V, J and clone size, and D and trimming were worked out from the DNA. The sample lists 190,000 or so clones; roughly 94% were seen once. The CDR3 runs to 17 residues. The V gene end was trimmed by 4 bases and the J gene end by 5 bases; junction bases not matched to a gene: 17. Germline CDR1 and CDR2: SGHKS and YYEKEE (reference sequence). The Seattle patients, enrolled during active infection, were followed longitudinally.

The receptor comes from a man under 40 with COVID-19, enrolled during active disease. The chain links TRBV5-5 to TRBJ1-1; 7 bases are shared with TRBD1. The sample taken for sequencing was peripheral blood. CDR3 nucleotides: TGTGCCAGCAGCCTGGGACGGATCCCAGGGGGGTGGACTGAAGCTTTCTTT. This gives the protein CASSLGRIPGGWTEAFF.